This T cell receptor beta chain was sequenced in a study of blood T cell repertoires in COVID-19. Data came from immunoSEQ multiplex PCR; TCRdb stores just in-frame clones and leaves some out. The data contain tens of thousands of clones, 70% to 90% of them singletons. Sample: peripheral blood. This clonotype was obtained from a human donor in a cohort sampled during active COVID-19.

For the CDR3, the DNA is TGTGCCAGCAGTTTGAGGGCTAGGAGGGACGAGCAGTACTTC. Its protein is CASSLRARRDEQYF. This chain uses TRBV28 with TRBJ2-7; D possibly corresponds to TRBD2 (6 bases). Trimming removed 3 bases from V and 5 bases from J, with 14 bases in between. The CDR3 contains 14 residues. Germline V gene sequence: CDR1 MDHEN, CDR2 SYDVKM.